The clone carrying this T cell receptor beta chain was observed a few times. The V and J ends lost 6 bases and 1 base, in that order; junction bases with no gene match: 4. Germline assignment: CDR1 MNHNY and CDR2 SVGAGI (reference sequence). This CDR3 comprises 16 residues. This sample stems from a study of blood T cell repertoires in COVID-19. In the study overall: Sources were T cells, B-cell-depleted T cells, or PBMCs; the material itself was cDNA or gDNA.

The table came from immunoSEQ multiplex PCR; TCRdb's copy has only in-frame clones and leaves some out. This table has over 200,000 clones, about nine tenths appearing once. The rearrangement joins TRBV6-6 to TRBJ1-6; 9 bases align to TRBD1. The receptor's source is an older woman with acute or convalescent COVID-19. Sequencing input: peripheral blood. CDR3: CASRSDRGSYNSPLHF. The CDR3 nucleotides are TGTGCCAGCAGATCTGACAGGGGGTCCTATAATTCACCCCTCCACTTT.